A single sample gave rise to the 9 T cell receptor beta chains below, sequenced in a study of blood T cell repertoires in COVID-19. The protocol was immunoSEQ multiplex PCR, while the TCRdb copy is restricted to in-frame clones and leaves out a portion. The table lists about 170,000 clones, around nine tenths of them singletons. The sample taken for sequencing was peripheral blood. These receptors were taken from an elderly woman with COVID-19, enrolled during active disease.

The chain is built from TRBV6-9 and TRBJ2-7, with 8 nucleotides matching TRBD1. The CDR3 totals 15 residues. V trimming: 4 bases; J trimming: 2 bases; junction bases outside the gene matches: 7. Germline lookup yields CDR1 MNHGY and CDR2 SVAAGI. The CDR3 is CASSSLDRVAYEQYF. CDR3 in DNA: TGTGCCAGCAGTTCCCTGGACAGGGTAGCCTACGAGCAGTACTTC.

This rearrangement joins TRBV14 to TRBJ1-1; possibly TRBD1 for D (5 bases). Per the germline V gene, CDR1 is SGHDN and CDR2 is FVKESK. This CDR3 comprises 15 residues. The V end lost 1 base, the J end lost 4 bases, and 13 bases lay between the germline ends. The CDR3 sequence is CASSQVGGVSTEAFF. Written as DNA, the CDR3 is TGTGCCAGCAGCCAAGTGGGAGGGGTTAGCACTGAAGCTTTCTTT.

The gene calls are TRBV27 and TRBJ2-3; TRBD1 matches 8 bases. Germline assignment: CDR1 MNHEY and CDR2 SMNVEV (reference sequence). CDR3 length: 15 amino acids. Unmatched junction bases numbered 6, after V lost 6 bases and J lost 1 base. CDR3 bases: TGTGCCAGCAGCGACAGGGGACTGGGCACAGATACGCAGTATTTT. Amino acids: CASSDRGLGTDTQYF.

V usage is TRBV4-3 and J usage is TRBJ2-2, with 13 nucleotides matching TRBD2. CDR1 and CDR2 (germline): LGHNA, YSLEER. CDR3 size: 19 residues. Unmatched junction bases numbered 15, after V lost 4 bases and J lost 7 bases. As DNA, the CDR3 is TGCGCCAGCAGCCCACAAACAACCGGGACTAGCGGGACCAACGGGGAGCTGTTTTTT. It specifies CASSPQTTGTSGTNGELFF.

The chain has TRBV4-1 and TRBJ1-1, with 8 bases that match TRBD1. The V segment lost 0 bases and the J segment 1 base; nucleotides outside the gene matches: 4. The CDR3 loop spans 16 amino acids. Per the germline V gene, CDR1 is MGHRA and CDR2 is YSYEKL. The CDR3 DNA is TGCGCCAGCAGCCAAGATCCGGGGACAGGGAACACTGAAGCTTTCTTT. It is translated as CASSQDPGTGNTEAFF.

The gene calls are TRBV5-1 and TRBJ1-2, with TRBD1 as a possible D gene (6 bases). Germline CDR1 and CDR2: SGHRS and YFSETQ. The CDR3 totals 13 residues. V gave up 6 bases and J gave up 2 bases, with 11 bases separating them. Here the CDR3 reads CASTPDRNYGYTF. The DNA of the CDR3 is TGCGCCAGCACGCCCGACAGGAACTATGGCTACACCTTC. The full variable domain, in which reference TRBV5-1 and TRBJ1-2 provide the parts outside the CDR3, is KAGVTQTPRYLIKTRGQQVTLSCSPISGHRSVSWYQQTPGQGLQFLFEYFSETQRNKGNFPGRFSGRQFSNSRSEMNVSTLELGDSALYLCASTPDRNYGYTFGSGTRLTVV.

The chain uses TRBV6-5 and TRBJ2-3; TRBD1 aligns across 7 bases. The CDR3 has 15 residues. The germline CDR1 and CDR2 sequences are MNHEY and SVGAGI. Germline trimming cut 4 bases from V and 5 bases from J; bases unmatched to any gene: 9. The CDR3, as DNA: TGTGCCAGCAGTTCCGGGACAGAGCCTTTAGATACGCAGTATTTT. It yields the protein CASSSGTEPLDTQYF.

The chain links TRBV7-3 to TRBJ1-1, with unresolved D. Looked up from germline, CDR1 is SGHTA and CDR2 is FQGTGA. The germline V and J ends were trimmed by 5 bases and 4 bases, with 11 bases remaining between them. The CDR3 has 13 amino acids. DNA for the CDR3: TGTGCCAGCAGCCCGGATGGAGTCACTGAAGCTTTCTTT. Translating it yields CASSPDGVTEAFF.

The sample holds one count of this clone. This chain connects TRBV3-1 (or the pseudogene TRBV3-2) to TRBJ2-7, with 10 positions matching TRBD1. In germline, CDR1 is LGHDT, CDR2 YNNKEL (reference sequence). The CDR3 spans 15 residues. Germline trimming cut 1 base from V and 2 bases from J; bases unmatched to any gene: 2. DNA of the CDR3: TGTGCCAGCAGCCAAGGGACAGGGGGGACCTACGAGCAGTACTTC. Its translation is CASSQGTGGTYEQYF.